One and the same sample provided the 20 T cell receptor beta chains below, sequenced in a study of T cell changes during pregnancy in multiple sclerosis. Produced via immunoSEQ multiplex PCR; TCRdb's table is partial and in-frame only. The sample lists about 70,000 clones, around 90% occurring once. The specimen was CD4+ T cells from peripheral blood mononuclear cells, collected after pregnancy. These receptors were taken from a female donor with multiple sclerosis, enrolled in a pregnancy study.

The J gene is TRBJ1-3, the V gene TRBV30; D is unclear. Germline V gene data show CDR1 as GTSNPN and CDR2 as SVGIG (reference sequence). With 1 base removed from V and 0 bases from J, the gap between germline ends came to 10 bases. The CDR3 spans 15 residues. The CDR3 reads CAWSGLKSSGNTIYF. For the CDR3, the DNA is TGTGCCTGGAGTGGACTTAAGAGCTCTGGAAACACCATATATTTT.

The chain couples TRBV6-6 to TRBJ1-6; no firm D call. The CDR3 is 15 amino acids. V was shortened by 4 bases and J by 0 bases, with 7 bases between the two germline ends. Germline-derived CDR1 and CDR2 are MNHNY and SVGAGI (reference sequence). In DNA form, the CDR3 reads TGTGCCAGCAGTTGGGGAGACTCCTATAATTCACCCCTCCACTTT. It encodes CASSWGDSYNSPLHF.

The chain is built from TRBV18 and TRBJ2-3; D gene ambiguous. This CDR3 region has 13 residues. Germline V gene lookup returns CDR1 KGHSH and CDR2 LQKENI. Trimming pared 6 bases from V and 1 base from J, leaving 8 bases between. The CDR3 loop is CASSLRGTDTQYF. Written as DNA, the CDR3 is TGTGCCAGCTCCCTCCGGGGCACAGATACGCAGTATTTT.

The chain's CDR3 is CASSPPYLELGANVLTF. The CDR3 DNA reads TGCGCCAGCAGCCCCCCCTATTTAGAGTTGGGGGCCAACGTCCTGACTTTC. The chain joins TRBV4-1 to TRBJ2-6; no clear D. CDR3 length: 17 residues. Trimming cost V 4 bases and J 4 bases, with 17 bases left between them. Germline V gene sequence: CDR1 MGHRA, CDR2 YSYEKL.

The V and J genes are TRBV28 and TRBJ2-3, with TRBD2 identical over 11 bases. The CDR3 extends over 19 amino acids. The V and J ends lost 4 bases and 2 bases, in that order; junction bases with no gene match: 14. From germline, CDR1 is MDHEN and CDR2 SYDVKM. CDR3 sequence reads: CASSYGGAVAGGATDTQYF. CDR3 sequence (DNA): TGTGCCAGCAGTTATGGGGGGGCGGTAGCGGGAGGGGCCACAGATACGCAGTATTTT.

A single count supports this clone. This chain joins TRBV28 and TRBJ2-1, with D perhaps matching TRBD1 (5 bases). CDR3 length equals 15 residues. The V gene lost 2 bases and the J gene lost 5 bases, with 13 bases spanning the gap. Germline V gene data show CDR1 as MDHEN and CDR2 as SYDVKM. The CDR3 region is CASSLSTGYHNEQFF. The CDR3 coding sequence is TGTGCCAGCAGTTTAAGTACAGGTTATCACAATGAGCAGTTCTTC.

The chain uses TRBV5-1 and TRBJ2-2; TRBD2 matches at 16 bases. Germline V gives CDR1 SGHRS, CDR2 YFSETQ. V lost 4 bases and J lost 7; bases outside the gene matches: 7. There are 17 residues in the CDR3. CDR3 nucleotide sequence: TGCGCCAGCAGCGGGGGACTAGCGGGAGGGCCGAACGGGGAGCTGTTTTTT. Amino acid sequence: CASSGGLAGGPNGELFF.

The chain has TRBV7-9 and TRBJ1-2, with 8 positions matching TRBD1. The junction had 9 bases not matched to a gene; V was cut back by 5 bases and J by 7 bases. Germline CDR1 reads SEHNR; CDR2 reads FQNEAQ (reference sequence). The CDR3 is 14 residues long. CDR3: CASSLNQGAFGYTF. CDR3 sequence (DNA): TGTGCCAGCAGCCTCAACCAGGGGGCCTTTGGCTACACCTTC.

This clone came up once. This chain connects TRBV5-1 to TRBJ2-2; 7 nucleotides match TRBD1. The CDR3 runs to 13 residues. The germline CDR1 and CDR2 sequences are SGHRS and YFSETQ. Germline trimming cut 2 bases from V and 7 bases from J; bases unmatched to any gene: 2. The chain's CDR3 is CASSLTGVGELFF. The CDR3 nucleotides are TGCGCCAGCAGCTTAACAGGGGTCGGGGAGCTGTTTTTT.

J is TRBJ1-3 and V is TRBV9; no reliable D call. Germline CDR1 is SGDLS and CDR2 is YYNGEE. The CDR3 is 14 residues long. Deletions cut 0 bases from V and 4 bases from J, with 8 bases between. The CDR3 is CASSVASGGNTIYF. The CDR3, as DNA: TGTGCCAGCAGCGTAGCTTCCGGGGGAAACACCATATATTTT.

The genes are TRBV5-6 and TRBJ2-7; possibly TRBD1 for D (5 bases). Germline V gives CDR1 SGHDT, CDR2 YYEEEE. This CDR3 is built from 15 residues. V was pared by 1 base and J by 0 bases, with 11 bases between. CDR3 sequence: CASSLFQGSSYEQYF. Written as DNA, the CDR3 is TGTGCCAGCAGCTTGTTTCAGGGTAGCTCCTACGAGCAGTACTTC.

The chain carries TRBV15 and TRBJ1-1; the D gene is possibly TRBD1 (5 bases). Trimming shortened V by 1 base and J by 3 bases, and 12 bases separated the two germline ends. CDR3 length: 15 amino acids. Germline V gives CDR1 LNHNV, CDR2 YYDKDF (reference sequence). The CDR3 protein is CATSRAGGRDTEAFF. The CDR3 bases are TGTGCCACCAGCAGAGCGGGGGGTAGGGACACTGAAGCTTTCTTT.

The rearrangement joins TRBV15 to TRBJ2-7; 11 nucleotides match TRBD2. The CDR3 extends over 18 amino acids. Germline lookup yields CDR1 LNHNV and CDR2 YYDKDF (reference sequence). V lost 3 bases and J lost 3; bases outside the gene matches: 13. The CDR3 DNA sequence: TGTGCCACCAGCAGGGATTATATCGGGACTAGCGGAGGCTACGAGCAGTACTTC. Translation gives CATSRDYIGTSGGYEQYF.

V and J are TRBV7-9 and TRBJ2-2, with a weak D call TRBD1 (6 bases). V was pared by 5 bases and J by 1 base, with 14 bases between. Germline V CDR1 and CDR2: SEHNR, FQNEAQ (reference sequence). CDR3 length: 16 amino acids. CDR3 DNA sequence: TGTGCCAGCAGCCGTTACAGGGAAAGGAACACCGGGGAGCTGTTTTTT. Its protein product is CASSRYRERNTGELFF. Filled out from reference TRBV7-9 and TRBJ2-2, the complete variable domain reads DTGVSQNPRHKITKRGQNVTFRCDPISEHNRLYWYRQTLGQGPEFLTYFQNEAQLEKSRLLSDRFSAERPKGSFSTLEIQRTEQGDSAMYLCASSRYRERNTGELFFGEGSRLTVL.

The chain has TRBV21-1 and TRBJ2-7; TRBD1 was called by the table and not checked on the DNA. TRBV21-1 is a pseudogene. CDR3 length equals 13 residues. The CDR3 reads CASSNHNSYEQYF. In DNA, the CDR3 is TGTGCCAGCAGCAATCACAACTCCTACGAGCAGTACTTC.

The count of this clone is one. The chain combines TRBV9 with TRBJ1-2, with TRBD1 matching 8 bases. Germline V gene sequence: CDR1 SGDLS, CDR2 YYNGEE. The CDR3 is 17 amino acids. The trim removed 0 bases at V and 4 bases at J, leaving 11 bases unmatched. The CDR3 nucleotides are TGTGCCAGCAGCGTAGGGTCGCAGGGGGCGCTTGGCTATGGCTACACCTTC. Encoded protein: CASSVGSQGALGYGYTF.

J is TRBJ1-5 and V is TRBV2; D is undetermined. CDR1 and CDR2 from the germline V gene are SNHLY and FYNNEI. V was trimmed by 3 bases and J by 6 bases, leaving 12 bases between them. CDR3 length equals 14 residues. The CDR3, as DNA: TGTGCCAGCAGTGAGGTCGGAGGACCTCAGCCCCAGCATTTT. This gives the protein CASSEVGGPQPQHF.

This chain links TRBV27 with TRBJ2-7; 7 bases are a match to TRBD2. This CDR3 spans 15 amino acids. CDR1 is MNHEY, CDR2 SMNVEV, per germline (reference sequence). V was pared by 2 bases and J by 3 bases, with 7 bases of the junction left unmatched. The CDR3 sequence: CASSLKWEGGYEQYF. CDR3 bases: TGTGCCAGCAGTTTAAAGTGGGAGGGCGGCTACGAGCAGTACTTC.

J is TRBJ2-5 and V is TRBV7-3, with 12 bases fitting TRBD2. CDR3 length: 14 amino acids. Germline V lookup: CDR1 SGHTA, CDR2 FQGTGA. Trimming cost V 4 bases and J 4 bases; bases outside gene matches: 1. CDR3 loop: CASSSLAGGETQYF. The CDR3, as DNA: TGTGCCAGCAGCTCACTAGCGGGAGGAGAGACCCAGTACTTC. Based on the CDR3 plus reference TRBV7-3 and TRBJ2-5, the full variable domain is GAGVSQTPSNKVTEKGKYVELRCDPISGHTALYWYRQSLGQGPEFLIYFQGTGAADDSGLPNDRFFAVRPEGSVSTLKIQRTERGDSAVYLCASSSLAGGETQYFGPGTRLLVL.

V gene TRBV19 combines with J gene TRBJ1-4, with a tentative D call TRBD1 (5 bases). CDR3 size: 14 residues. V lost 7 bases, J lost 4 bases, and 13 bases lay in between. From germline, CDR1 is LNHDA and CDR2 SQIVND (reference sequence). The CDR3 DNA is TGTGCCAGTACCTCCCCGGGGGGTAATGAAAAACTGTTTTTT. The encoded protein is CASTSPGGNEKLFF.